The present entry profiles one T cell receptor beta chain with its context. Participant-reported clinical history was the basis for cohort assignment. The study counted Cohort 3 donors as recovered given two negative PCRs, clearance, or symptom resolution. This sample stems from a study of blood T cell repertoires in COVID-19. In the study overall: Acute and convalescent COVID-19 samples came from the United States, Italy and Spain.

Germline lookup yields CDR1 LNHDA and CDR2 SQIVND (reference sequence). V was pared by 3 bases and J by 1 base, with 9 bases between. CDR3 length: 14 amino acids. Assay used: immunoSEQ multiplex PCR; TCRdb lists only in-frame clones, some missing. The table shows approximately 230,000 clones, with roughly four fifths occurring only once. The sequenced sample was PBMCs or T cells enriched from blood (not recorded which). The chain employs TRBV19 and TRBJ1-1; no firm D call. This sequence was found in a man aged 40-49 years who had recovered from COVID-19. This CDR3 reads CASSIGHRNTEAFF. In DNA, the CDR3 is TGTGCCAGTAGTATTGGGCACAGGAACACTGAAGCTTTCTTT.